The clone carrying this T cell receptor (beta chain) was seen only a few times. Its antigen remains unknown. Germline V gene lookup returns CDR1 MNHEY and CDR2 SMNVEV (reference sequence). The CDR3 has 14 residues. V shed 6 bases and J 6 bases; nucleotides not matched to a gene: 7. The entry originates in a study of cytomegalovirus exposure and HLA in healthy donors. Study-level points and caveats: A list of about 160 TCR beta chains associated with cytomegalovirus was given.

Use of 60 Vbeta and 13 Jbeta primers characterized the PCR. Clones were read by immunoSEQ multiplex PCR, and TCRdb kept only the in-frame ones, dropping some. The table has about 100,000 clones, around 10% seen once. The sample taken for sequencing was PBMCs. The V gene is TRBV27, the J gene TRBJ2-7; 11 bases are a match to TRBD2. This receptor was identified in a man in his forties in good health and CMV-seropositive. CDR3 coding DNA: TGTGCCAGCAGAGTACTAGCGGGAGATGGCGAGCAGTACTTC. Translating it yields CASRVLAGDGEQYF.